This passage covers 17 T cell receptor beta chains from one sample sequenced in a study of circulating and synovial CD4+ cells in juvenile arthritis. Generated by immunoSEQ multiplex PCR, the TCRdb table keeps only in-frame clones and is missing some. The sample holds about 14,000 clones, over 80% seen once. Sequences were obtained from CD4+ T cells from synovial fluid. These receptors all come from a human patient with juvenile idiopathic arthritis. Some clones in this sample may be carry-over from other donors' samples.

This clone has just a few counts. The rearrangement uses TRBV5-6 and TRBJ1-4; D ambiguous. This CDR3 comprises 15 residues. Germline V gives CDR1 SGHDT, CDR2 YYEEEE. Trimming cost V 4 bases and J 3 bases, with 13 bases left between them. CDR3 in DNA: TGTGCCAGCAGCCACTACAATCGAGCTAATGAAAAACTGTTTTTT. It codes for CASSHYNRANEKLFF.

A word on this clone: One end of the junction is discordant with germline, which a read error may explain. The genes are TRBV7-9 and TRBJ1-2; 7 bases are shared with TRBD1. The length of the CDR3 is 14 residues. The germline gives CDR1 SEHNR, CDR2 FQNEAQ (reference sequence). The CDR3 spells CASSDYRGGYGCTF. The DNA of the CDR3 is TGTGCCAGCAGCGATTATAGAGGGGGCTATGGCTGCACCTTC.

The V gene is TRBV11-3, the J gene TRBJ2-1; 8 nucleotides match TRBD2. The CDR3 is 13 amino acids. V was clipped by 3 bases and J by 9 bases; unmatched bases: 4. In germline, CDR1 is SGHNT, CDR2 YENEEA. CDR3 DNA: TGTGCCAGCAGCTTCGGGGGGGCGGGTGAGCAGTTCTTC. Encoded protein: CASSFGGAGEQFF.

The J gene is TRBJ2-3, the V gene TRBV19; 7 nucleotides align to TRBD1. The junction had 5 bases not matched to a gene; V was cut back by 5 bases and J by 6 bases. From germline, CDR1 is LNHDA and CDR2 SQIVND (reference sequence). The CDR3 sequence is 13 residues long. The CDR3 protein is CASSSTGLDTQYF. The CDR3 coding sequence is TGTGCCAGTAGTTCGACAGGGCTTGATACGCAGTATTTT.

CDR3 sequence: CASSQSSGANVLTF. Here the CDR3 DNA reads TGTGCCAGCAGCCAGTCCTCTGGGGCCAACGTCCTGACTTTC. The chain recombines TRBV27 with TRBJ2-6; D remains unclear. V lost 6 bases to trimming and J lost 0 bases, with 6 bases between them. The germline gives CDR1 MNHEY, CDR2 SMNVEV (reference sequence). The CDR3 consists of 14 residues.

The V call is TRBV29-1, the J call TRBJ2-2; 7 bases map to TRBD2. The germline V gene encodes CDR1 SQVTM and CDR2 ANQGSEA. There are 14 residues in the CDR3. V lost 7 bases and J lost 8; bases outside the gene matches: 13. CDR3 sequence (DNA): TGCAGCGGTCTCCGGGACTACGAGTGGGGGGAGCTGTTTTTT. Its protein product is CSGLRDYEWGELFF.

The rearrangement joins TRBV2 to TRBJ1-1; D is undetermined. Germline V gene lookup returns CDR1 SNHLY and CDR2 FYNNEI. The CDR3 spans 11 residues. Trimming removed 4 bases at V and 8 bases at J, with 8 bases between. CDR3 region: CASSAESEAFF. CDR3 bases: TGTGCCAGCAGTGCGGAGAGCGAAGCTTTCTTT. Based on the CDR3 plus reference TRBV2 and TRBJ1-1, the full variable domain is EPEVTQTPSHQVTQMGQEVILRCVPISNHLYFYWYRQILGQKVEFLVSFYNNEISEKSEIFDDQFSVERPDGSNFTLKIRSTKLEDSAMYFCASSAESEAFFGQGTRLTVV.

The chain joins TRBV29-1 to TRBJ2-6, with 10 bases aligning to TRBD1. The CDR3 loop spans 17 amino acids. V was pared by 3 bases and J by 0 bases, with 5 bases of the junction left unmatched. Germline assignment: CDR1 SQVTM and CDR2 ANQGSEA. The CDR3 here is CSVETGTGVSGANVLTF. DNA of the CDR3: TGCAGCGTTGAGACCGGGACAGGGGTCTCTGGGGCCAACGTCCTGACTTTC.

This chain links TRBV4-2 with TRBJ2-2, with 15 positions matching TRBD2. Germline V gives CDR1 LGHNA, CDR2 YNFKEQ. The V and J ends lost 1 base and 7 bases, in that order; junction bases with no gene match: 4. The length of the CDR3 is 17 residues. The CDR3 bases are TGTGCCAGCAGCCAAGGGACTAGCGGGGGGGCCGGCGGGGAGCTGTTTTTT. It specifies CASSQGTSGGAGGELFF.

This clone has just a few counts. The rearrangement joins TRBV28 to TRBJ1-6; 9 bases are shared with TRBD1. J gave up 13 bases and V 8 bases, and 6 bases lay outside the gene matches. This CDR3 is 12 amino acids long. In germline, CDR1 is MDHEN, CDR2 SYDVKM. CDR3 amino acids: CASGGQGRPLHF. DNA for the CDR3: TGTGCCAGCGGGGGACAGGGCAGGCCCCTCCACTTT.

This chain connects TRBV29-1 to TRBJ1-2; 11 nucleotides agree with TRBD1. Germline CDR1 is SQVTM and CDR2 is ANQGSEA. V dropped 7 bases and J dropped 9; count of bases not matched to a gene: 10. The CDR3 spans 13 residues. The CDR3 sequence: CSALGQGAQSYTF. DNA of the CDR3: TGCAGCGCCCTAGGACAGGGGGCGCAAAGCTACACCTTC.

The chain joins TRBV7-2 to TRBJ2-7; possible D gene TRBD1, 6 bases. Trimming pared 5 bases from V and 11 bases from J, leaving 22 bases between. The CDR3 length is 14 residues. Germline V gives CDR1 SGHTA, CDR2 FQGNSA. The CDR3 bases are TGTGCCAGCAGCCCCGAAATGGACAGCTATCTTAAGTACTTC. The encoded protein is CASSPEMDSYLKYF.

V usage is TRBV6-1 and J usage is TRBJ2-6; D not resolved. Trimming removed 4 bases at V and 1 base at J, with 5 bases between. The germline V gene encodes CDR1 MNHNS and CDR2 SASEGT. The length of the CDR3 is 14 residues. The CDR3 region has the DNA TGTGCCAGCAGTGCACTATCTGGGGCCAACGTCCTGACTTTC. Amino acids: CASSALSGANVLTF.

The rearrangement uses TRBV30 and TRBJ2-1; TRBD2 aligns across 8 bases. From germline, CDR1 is GTSNPN and CDR2 SVGIG (reference sequence). J lost 7 bases, V lost 5 bases, and 10 bases had no gene match. The CDR3 consists of 14 residues. The CDR3 sequence: CAWCLTGGHNEQFF. CDR3 bases: TGTGCCTGGTGCCTTACGGGAGGGCATAATGAGCAGTTCTTC. The full variable domain, in which reference TRBV30 and TRBJ2-1 provide the parts outside the CDR3, is SQTIHQWPATLVQPVGSPLSLECTVEGTSNPNLYWYRQAAGRGLQLLFYSVGIGQISSEVPQNLSASRPQDRQFILSSKKLLLSDSGFYLCAWCLTGGHNEQFFGPGTRLTVL.

This rearrangement joins TRBV7-9 to TRBJ2-1, with TRBD2 matching 9 bases. The germline V gene encodes CDR1 SEHNR and CDR2 FQNEAQ (reference sequence). This CDR3 is 16 amino acids long. Germline trimming cut 4 bases from V and 6 bases from J; bases unmatched to any gene: 10. The CDR3 sequence: CASSSYTGLASNEQFF. In DNA, the CDR3 is TGTGCCAGCAGCTCCTATACGGGACTAGCCTCCAATGAGCAGTTCTTC.

As regards this clone: Compared with germline, one end of the junction differs, possibly owing to a read error. The rearrangement uses TRBV7-7 and TRBJ2-7; D is unclear. Germline V gives CDR1 SSHAT, CDR2 FNYEAQ (reference sequence). The CDR3 sequence is 11 residues long. The CDR3 coding sequence is TGTGCTAGCAGCTACCCTAGGGAGCAGTACTTC. The encoded protein is CASSYPREQYF. Full variable domain (outside the CDR3, taken from reference TRBV7-7 and TRBJ2-7): GAGVSQSPRYKVTKRGQDVTLRCDPISSHATLYWYQQALGQGPEFLTYFNYEAQPDKSGLPSDRFSAERPEGSISTLTIQRTEQRDSAMYRCASSYPREQYFGPGTRLTVT.

The chain couples TRBV6-5 to TRBJ1-1; TRBD1 matches 9 bases. Germline V gives CDR1 MNHEY, CDR2 SVGAGI. The CDR3 loop spans 15 amino acids. V trimming: 6 bases; J trimming: 7 bases; junction bases outside the gene matches: 12. The CDR3 bases are TGTGCCAGCAGAACAACAGGGGGCGAGAGGGTTGAAGCTTTCTTT. It specifies CASRTTGGERVEAFF.